Below, 20 T cell receptor beta chains from the same sample are listed, as sequenced in a study of blood T cell repertoires in COVID-19. Profiling relied on immunoSEQ multiplex PCR, and the TCRdb table lists in-frame clones only, not all of them. The sample lists under 60,000 clones; less than 85% were seen once. The sequenced sample was peripheral blood. The receptors were gathered from a human donor in a cohort sampled during active COVID-19.

V is TRBV30 and J is TRBJ1-4; D unclear. Germline CDR1 GTSNPN, CDR2 SVGIG (reference sequence). CDR3 size: 15 residues. The V and J ends lost 1 base and 2 bases respectively, with 11 bases between them. CDR3 sequence: CAWSAQLGTNEKLFF. In DNA, the CDR3 is TGTGCCTGGAGTGCGCAACTAGGGACTAATGAAAAACTGTTTTTT.

J is TRBJ1-2 and V is TRBV4-1, with 9 bases that match TRBD1. With 1 base clipped from V and 8 bases from J, the junction kept 11 bases outside the gene matches. Germline V gene data show CDR1 as MGHRA and CDR2 as YSYEKL. CDR3 length: 16 amino acids. The CDR3 nucleotides are TGCGCCAGCAGCCAAGCCCCCACAGGGGGCGAGGAAGGCTACACCTTC. It specifies CASSQAPTGGEEGYTF.

This chain connects TRBV10-3 to TRBJ2-5, with 10 bases aligning to TRBD2. Germline V gene lookup returns CDR1 ENHRY and CDR2 SYGVKD. V was pared by 5 bases and J by 5 bases, with 14 bases of the junction left unmatched. The CDR3 totals 17 residues. The CDR3 DNA reads TGTGCCATCAGTTCTTCCCTAGCGGGAGCAGGGGGGGAGACCCAGTACTTC. Encoded protein: CAISSSLAGAGGETQYF.

The rearrangement uses TRBV9 and TRBJ2-1; tentative D call: TRBD2 (6 bases). This CDR3 spans 16 amino acids. Germline V lookup: CDR1 SGDLS, CDR2 YYNGEE. Trimming stripped 2 bases from V and 0 bases from J, with 12 bases between. In DNA form, the CDR3 reads TGTGCCAGCAGCGTGGGGGGTCCACTCTCCTACAATGAGCAGTTCTTC. It specifies CASSVGGPLSYNEQFF.

V usage is TRBV9 and J usage is TRBJ1-4; no clear D. The V gene's germline CDR1 is SGDLS and CDR2 YYNGEE. This CDR3 comprises 13 residues. V lost 2 bases and J lost 6, with 8 bases in between. CDR3 sequence (DNA): TGTGCCAGCAGCGTGGCTCGGGATGAAAAACTGTTTTTT. It translates to CASSVARDEKLFF.

The chain links TRBV5-1 to TRBJ2-5; 7 nucleotides match TRBD2. V gave up 2 bases and J gave up 4 bases; unmatched junction bases: 11. Germline V CDR1 and CDR2: SGHRS, YFSETQ. The CDR3 spans 16 residues. CDR3 sequence (DNA): TGCGCCAGCAGCTTCGCTCCGGGGGGAAAAGGAGAGACCCAGTACTTC. Translating it yields CASSFAPGGKGETQYF.

This clone was seen a few times. The chain recombines TRBV9 with TRBJ2-3; D unclear. This CDR3 contains 13 residues. V was trimmed by 4 bases and J by 4 bases, leaving 10 bases between them. Germline CDR1 reads SGDLS; CDR2 reads YYNGEE. The CDR3 bases are TGTGCCAGCAGCACCCAGGTCGCAGATACGCAGTATTTT. It codes for CASSTQVADTQYF.

The rearrangement joins TRBV11-2 to TRBJ2-7, with a weak D call TRBD1 (5 bases). This CDR3 contains 12 residues. Trimming removed 4 bases at V and 2 bases at J, with 6 bases between. Germline lookup yields CDR1 SGHAT and CDR2 FQNNGV. CDR3 loop: CASSSGTYEQYF. CDR3 nucleotides: TGTGCCAGCAGCTCAGGGACCTACGAGCAGTACTTC.

This clone was observed once. The chain is built from TRBV30 and TRBJ1-2, with 10 bases identical to TRBD1. V shed 0 bases and J 4 bases; nucleotides not matched to a gene: 2. The CDR3 runs to 14 residues. Looked up from germline, CDR1 is GTSNPN and CDR2 is SVGIG (reference sequence). CDR3 sequence (DNA): TGTGCCTGGAGTGTCGACAGGGGGCCCTATGGCTACACCTTC. It is translated as CAWSVDRGPYGYTF.

As regards this clone: A read error may account for a junction end that differs from germline. This chain joins TRBV7-2 and TRBJ2-3; 9 bases fit TRBD1. The germline gives CDR1 SGHTA, CDR2 FQGNSA. The CDR3 runs 15 residues. CDR3 nucleotide sequence: TGTGCCAGCAGCCTGGACAGGGGCACCACAGATGCGCAGTATTTT. Its translation is CASSLDRGTTDAQYF.

This clone was detected a few times. V usage is TRBV30 and J usage is TRBJ1-6, with D hard to call. The germline CDR1 and CDR2 sequences are GTSNPN and SVGIG (reference sequence). CDR3 length: 16 amino acids. The ends were cut back, 3 bases at V and 8 bases at J, with 20 bases in the middle. CDR3 amino acids: CAWRRPADARDSPLHF. The CDR3 nucleotides read TGTGCCTGGAGGCGTCCGGCAGACGCCCGGGATTCACCCCTCCACTTT.

The chain combines TRBV9 with TRBJ1-5, with 7 bases lining up with TRBD1. Germline V gene sequence: CDR1 SGDLS, CDR2 YYNGEE. CDR3 length equals 18 residues. V lost 4 bases and J lost 6; bases outside the gene matches: 19. This chain's CDR3 is CASSPSAAGGLESQPQHF. CDR3 sequence (DNA): TGTGCCAGCAGCCCCTCAGCGGCAGGGGGGTTAGAGAGTCAGCCCCAGCATTTT.

CDR3 amino acids: CASSFGTGVVIQYF. The CDR3 bases are TGTGCCAGCAGCTTCGGGACAGGGGTTGTCATTCAGTACTTC. The chain is built from TRBV11-2 and TRBJ2-4; 10 nucleotides line up with TRBD1. The CDR3 covers 14 residues. Germline loops: CDR1 SGHAT, CDR2 FQNNGV. V lost 3 bases to trimming and J lost 9 bases; unmatched junction nucleotides: 5.

CDR3 sequence (DNA): TGTGCCAGCAGCGTCGTATCAGGTACTGAAGCTTTCTTT. Translating it yields CASSVVSGTEAFF. The chain uses TRBV9 and TRBJ1-1; D remains ambiguous. The CDR3 runs 13 residues. CDR1 SGDLS and CDR2 YYNGEE come from the germline V gene. Deletions cut 2 bases from V and 5 bases from J, with 10 bases between.

The chain joins TRBV5-1 to TRBJ2-1; possibly TRBD1 for D (5 bases). V shed 1 base and J shed 2 bases, with 10 bases lying between them. Germline V gives CDR1 SGHRS, CDR2 YFSETQ. This CDR3 comprises 15 residues. The CDR3 here is CASSLNSGTYNEQFF. The DNA for the CDR3 is TGCGCCAGCAGCTTGAATTCAGGGACCTACAATGAGCAGTTCTTC.

The chain combines TRBV27 with TRBJ1-2; 9 positions match TRBD1. Germline V gives CDR1 MNHEY, CDR2 SMNVEV (reference sequence). This CDR3 has 15 residues. Trimming at V came to 4 bases and at J to 5 bases, leaving 8 bases not matched to a gene. This CDR3 reads CASSWGTGSRYGYTF. The CDR3 region has the DNA TGTGCCAGCAGTTGGGGGACAGGGAGCAGATATGGCTACACCTTC.

The chain uses TRBV5-1 and TRBJ2-1; 7 bases align to TRBD2. The CDR3 runs 17 residues. Germline CDR1 is SGHRS and CDR2 is YFSETQ. V dropped 4 bases and J dropped 0; count of bases not matched to a gene: 10. The CDR3 sequence: CASSAGSGPSSYNEQFF. The CDR3 coding sequence is TGCGCCAGCAGCGCAGGTAGCGGGCCCAGCTCCTACAATGAGCAGTTCTTC.

The gene calls are TRBV4-1 and TRBJ1-6; 7 nucleotides agree with TRBD1. In germline, CDR1 is MGHRA, CDR2 YSYEKL. CDR3 length: 17 amino acids. The ends lost 0 bases at V and 8 bases at J; junction bases unmatched: 10. CDR3: CASSQDSDTDRHSPLHF. The CDR3 DNA follows: TGCGCCAGCAGCCAAGATTCTGATACGGACAGGCATTCACCCCTCCACTTT.

This chain connects TRBV6-1 to TRBJ2-7; TRBD2 aligns across 14 bases. Trimming removed 3 bases from V and 4 bases from J; junction bases left unmatched: 2. The germline V gene has CDR1 MNHNS and CDR2 SASEGT. This CDR3 is built from 15 residues. The CDR3 loop reads CASSEGLAGVYEQYF. The CDR3 nucleotides are TGTGCCAGCAGTGAGGGACTAGCGGGGGTGTACGAGCAGTACTTC.

V and J are TRBV7-2 and TRBJ2-5; possibly TRBD1 for D (5 bases). CDR3 length: 15 residues. Germline V CDR1 and CDR2: SGHTA, FQGNSA. Trimming removed 0 bases at V and 2 bases at J, with 10 bases between. The CDR3 spells CASSLARQLQETQYF. DNA for the CDR3: TGTGCCAGCAGCTTAGCCCGACAGTTACAAGAGACCCAGTACTTC.